What follows are 2 T cell receptor beta chains derived from one specimen sequenced in a study of T cells expressing NK-cell markers. One entry per CDR3 protein, without DNA, is what TCRdb gives after re-calling the 5' RACE reads. Recorded for this sample: hundreds of thousands of distinct CDR3 sequences. Sequencing was performed on blood T cells: a sorted CD56 or NKG2C T cell subset, CD4+ or CD8+ T cells, or bulk PBMC T cells (not recorded which). These TCRs come from a woman aged 18 to 69 in good health.

This rearrangement joins TRBV28 to TRBJ2-7; TCRdb proposes TRBD1, but this gene call is untestable without DNA. Germline assignment: CDR1 MDHEN and CDR2 SYDVKM. The CDR3 runs to 13 residues. The CDR3 sequence: CASSPPPSGEQYF.

This chain uses TRBV5-6 with TRBJ1-2; TCRdb reports TRBD1, a call that lacks DNA to check it against. The CDR3 length is 13 residues. Germline V gene data show CDR1 as SGHDT and CDR2 as YYEEEE. The CDR3 protein is CASSLGQGHGYTF.